This T cell receptor beta chain was recovered during a study of a mutant IDH1 vaccine in newly diagnosed glioma. In the study overall: Vaccinations were initiated 4-6 weeks following radiotherapy alone, or were given together with temozolomide cycles. Patients got radiotherapy, temozolomide, or both beforehand, and most got both.

Time point defined: week 5, during vaccination. The investigators gave 300 ug of mutant IDH1 20-mer peptide in each vaccine dose, together with topical imiquimod. Study conclusions and caveats: Vaccination elicited immune responses in 93.3% of patients.

Assay: immunoSEQ multiplex PCR; the TCRdb copy retains only in-frame clones and omits some. Among 30,000 to 40,000 clones, 81% were seen once, and the ten largest hold about 12%. As concerns this clone: The antigen remains undetermined.

Trimming stripped 5 bases from V and 0 bases from J, with 16 bases between. There are 17 residues in the CDR3. The germline gives CDR1 SGHAT, CDR2 FQNNGV. The chain uses TRBV11-2 and TRBJ2-2, with D maybe TRBD1 (5 bases). Specimen: PBMCs, collected from a glioma patient whose treatment included an IDH1 peptide vaccine. The clonotype originates from a man in his forties or fifties with glioma. DNA for the CDR3: TGTGCCAGCAGCGAAGGCAGGTGGGGCGCGAACACCGGGGAGCTGTTTTTT. Its protein is CASSEGRWGANTGELFF. Full variable domain (rest looked up from reference TRBV11-2 and TRBJ2-2): EAGVAQSPRYKIIEKRQSVAFWCNPISGHATLYWYQQILGQGPKLLIQFQNNGVVDDSQLPKDRFSAERLKGVDSTLKIQPAKLEDSAVYLCASSEGRWGANTGELFFGEGSRLTVL.